The TCR beta chain described here comes from a study of T cells in Graves' hyperthyroidism and ophthalmopathy. Amplified regions were TCR beta CDR3 sequences from RNA transcripts. TCR CDR3 regions were first amplified by RT-PCR with HTBI primers. A single record per CDR3 protein comes from TCRdb applying MiXCR to the multiplex PCR reads. The sample carries around 690,000 distinct CDR3 sequences, roughly 20% recorded once. The germline V gene encodes CDR1 SGDLS and CDR2 YYNGEE. V trimming: 0 bases; J trimming: 4 bases; junction bases outside the gene matches: 9. The CDR3 runs to 16 residues. V usage is TRBV9 and J usage is TRBJ2-7, with TRBD1 matching 8 bases. This TCR was sampled from a man between 25 and 39 years old with Graves' ophthalmopathy. Specimen: blood. Here the CDR3 reads CASSVGWSDREYEQYF. Written as DNA, the CDR3 is TGTGCCAGCAGCGTAGGGTGGTCGGACAGGGAGTACGAGCAGTACTTC.